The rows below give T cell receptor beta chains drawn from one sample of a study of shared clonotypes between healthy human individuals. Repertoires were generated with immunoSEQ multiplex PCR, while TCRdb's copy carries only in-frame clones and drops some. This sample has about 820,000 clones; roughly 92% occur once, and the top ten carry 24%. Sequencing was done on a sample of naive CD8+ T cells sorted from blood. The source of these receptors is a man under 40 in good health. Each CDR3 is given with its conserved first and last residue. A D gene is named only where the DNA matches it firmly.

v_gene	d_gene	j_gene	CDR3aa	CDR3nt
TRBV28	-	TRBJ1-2	CASSPLRRTGKIYGYTF	TGTGCCAGCAGTCCATTAAGAAGGACTGGGAAAATCTATGGCTACACCTTC
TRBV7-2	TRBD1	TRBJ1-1	CASSSEVRGYTEAFF	TGTGCCAGCAGCTCAGAGGTCAGGGGGTACACTGAAGCTTTCTTT
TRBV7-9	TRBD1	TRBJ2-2	CASSLRGGETGELFF	TGTGCCAGCAGCTTACGAGGGGGCGAGACCGGGGAGCTGTTTTTT
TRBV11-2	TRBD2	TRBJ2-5	CASSSRLAGVGETQYF	TGTGCCAGCAGCTCCCGACTAGCGGGAGTTGGGGAGACCCAGTACTTC
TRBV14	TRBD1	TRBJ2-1	CASSPMGQGTYNEQFF	TGTGCCAGCAGCCCGATGGGACAGGGGACCTACAATGAGCAGTTCTTC
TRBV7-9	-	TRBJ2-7	CASSPDRLPYEQYF	TGTGCCAGCAGCCCAGACAGACTTCCCTACGAGCAGTACTTC
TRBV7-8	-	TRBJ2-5	CASSLSLGAVQETQYF	TGTGCCAGCAGCTTAAGCCTTGGGGCAGTACAAGAGACCCAGTACTTC
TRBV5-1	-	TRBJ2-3	CASSLVPIADTTDTQYF	TGCGCCAGCAGCTTGGTCCCTATAGCGGACACCACAGATACGCAGTATTTT
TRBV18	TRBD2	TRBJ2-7	CASSPVIAGGHSYEQYF	TGTGCCAGCTCACCTGTTATAGCGGGAGGGCATTCCTACGAGCAGTACTTC
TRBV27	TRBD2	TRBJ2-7	CASSLGLAGSYEQYF	TGTGCCAGCAGTTTAGGCCTAGCGGGAAGCTACGAGCAGTACTTC
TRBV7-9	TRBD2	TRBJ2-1	CASSPGTSGTVESYNEQFF	TGTGCCAGCAGCCCCGGGACTAGCGGGACAGTGGAGTCCTACAATGAGCAGTTCTTC
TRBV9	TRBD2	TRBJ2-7	CASSVGGLAGEGEQYF	TGTGCCAGCAGCGTAGGGGGACTAGCGGGAGAAGGCGAGCAGTACTTC
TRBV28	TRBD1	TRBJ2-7	CASRTRGYYEQYF	TGTGCCAGCAGGACCAGGGGGTACTACGAGCAGTACTTC
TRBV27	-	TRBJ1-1	CASSLDRRNEAFF	TGTGCCAGCTCCCTAGACAGAAGGAATGAAGCTTTCTTT
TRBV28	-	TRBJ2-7	CASSLVSGSSYEQYF	TGTGCCAGCAGTTTGGTTTCAGGTAGCTCCTACGAGCAGTACTTC
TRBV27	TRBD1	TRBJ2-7	CASSFFTGGTNEQYF	TGTGCCAGCAGTTTTTTCACAGGGGGCACGAACGAGCAGTACTTC
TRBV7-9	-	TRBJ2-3	CASSPTGTDTQYF	TGTGCCAGCAGCCCCACTGGCACAGATACGCAGTATTTT
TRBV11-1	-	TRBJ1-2	CASSSPPQGGVYGYTF	TGTGCCAGCAGCTCTCCCCCCCAGGGAGGGGTGTATGGCTACACCTTC
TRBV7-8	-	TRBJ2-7	CASSLRPSYEQYF	TGTGCCAGCAGCTTACGGCCCAGCTACGAGCAGTACTTC